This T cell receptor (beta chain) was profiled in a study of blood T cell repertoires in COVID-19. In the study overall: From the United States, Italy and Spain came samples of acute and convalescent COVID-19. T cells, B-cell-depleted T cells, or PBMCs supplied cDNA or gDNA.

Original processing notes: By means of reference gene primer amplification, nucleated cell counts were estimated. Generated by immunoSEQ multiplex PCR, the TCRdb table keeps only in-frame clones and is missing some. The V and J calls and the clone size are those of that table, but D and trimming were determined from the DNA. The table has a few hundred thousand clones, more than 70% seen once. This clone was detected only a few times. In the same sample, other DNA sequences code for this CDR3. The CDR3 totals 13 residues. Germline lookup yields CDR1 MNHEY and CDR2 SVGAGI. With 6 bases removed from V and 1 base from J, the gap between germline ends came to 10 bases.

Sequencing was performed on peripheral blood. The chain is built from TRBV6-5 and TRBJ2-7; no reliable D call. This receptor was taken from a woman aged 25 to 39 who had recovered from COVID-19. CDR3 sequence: CASSQTPSYEQYF. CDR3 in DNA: TGTGCCAGCAGCCAGACACCTTCCTACGAGCAGTACTTC.